The rows below give T cell receptor beta chains drawn from one sample of a study of blood T cell repertoires in COVID-19. Clones were read by immunoSEQ multiplex PCR, and TCRdb kept only the in-frame ones, dropping some. The sample records around 190,000 clones, about 88% being singletons. Sequenced material: peripheral blood. These TCRs come from a man between 45 and 60 years old with COVID-19, enrolled during active disease. Both conserved end residues are part of each CDR3.

TRBV5-1	TRBJ2-3	CASSLGLAGAYGTDTQYF
TRBV5-6	TRBJ2-4	CASTSPLGAKNIQYF
TRBV19	TRBJ2-5	CASSMTEQETQYF
TRBV24-1	TRBJ2-1	CATSDWVGGSYNEQFF
TRBV2	TRBJ2-2	CASSEETSAGATGELFF
TRBV5-1	TRBJ2-3	CASSSGFGTDTQYF
TRBV9	TRBJ2-3	CASSVDWTVADTQYF
TRBV4-3	TRBJ2-5	CASSQDLAGLLETQYF
TRBV19	TRBJ2-2	CASSFLADTGELFF
TRBV3-1/TRBV3-2	TRBJ2-7	CASSQDLDGILGEQYF
TRBV7-9	TRBJ1-1	CASSWGQGESTEAFF
TRBV30	TRBJ2-7	CAWSVPASGSRYEQYF
TRBV28	TRBJ1-1	CASSLRGTVNTEAFF
TRBV3-1/TRBV3-2	TRBJ1-6	CASSPGATYNSPLHF
TRBV6-6	TRBJ1-1	CASSLQSMNTEAFF
TRBV18	TRBJ1-1	CASSPRAGGTEAFF
TRBV24-1	TRBJ2-1	CATSDPRTSGNEQFF
TRBV7-9	TRBJ2-5	CASSREETQYF
TRBV28	TRBJ2-4	CASPGLTDTLVPTNIQYF
TRBV2	TRBJ2-7	CASSDPASSVDYEQYF
TRBV6-5	TRBJ2-2	CASRSGSVTGELFF
TRBV24-1	TRBJ2-2	CATSQRGGELFF
TRBV30	TRBJ2-7	CAWTSGTAAYEQYF
TRBV24-1	TRBJ2-4	CATSDSRRGGNIQYF
TRBV3-1/TRBV3-2	TRBJ1-1	CAGSQGGNRGLAEAFF
TRBV6-5	TRBJ2-1	CASSSPTNYNEQFF
TRBV12-3/TRBV12-4	TRBJ2-1	CASSREGSLEQFF
TRBV5-1	TRBJ1-2	CASSPLGTGGDGYTF
TRBV19	TRBJ1-5	CASSPLETGGGQPQHF
TRBV5-4	TRBJ2-5	CASSQGTSGIQETQYF
TRBV19	TRBJ1-5	CASSLGGSGNQPQHF